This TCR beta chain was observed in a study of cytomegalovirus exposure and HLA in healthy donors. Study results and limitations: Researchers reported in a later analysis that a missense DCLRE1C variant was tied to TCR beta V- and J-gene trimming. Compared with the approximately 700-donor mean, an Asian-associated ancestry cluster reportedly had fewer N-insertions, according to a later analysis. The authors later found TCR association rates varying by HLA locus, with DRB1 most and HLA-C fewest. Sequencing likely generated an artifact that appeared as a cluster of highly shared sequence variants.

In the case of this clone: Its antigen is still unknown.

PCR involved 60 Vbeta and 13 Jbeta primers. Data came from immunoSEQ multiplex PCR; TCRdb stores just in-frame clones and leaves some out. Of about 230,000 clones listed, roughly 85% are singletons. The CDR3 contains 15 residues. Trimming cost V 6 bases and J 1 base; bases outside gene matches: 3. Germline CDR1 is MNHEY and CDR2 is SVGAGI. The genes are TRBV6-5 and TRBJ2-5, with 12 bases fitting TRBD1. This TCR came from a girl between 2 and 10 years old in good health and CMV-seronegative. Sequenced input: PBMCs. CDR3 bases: TGTGCCAGCAGAGGGACAGGGGGCTTCCAAGAGACCCAGTACTTC. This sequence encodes CASRGTGGFQETQYF.